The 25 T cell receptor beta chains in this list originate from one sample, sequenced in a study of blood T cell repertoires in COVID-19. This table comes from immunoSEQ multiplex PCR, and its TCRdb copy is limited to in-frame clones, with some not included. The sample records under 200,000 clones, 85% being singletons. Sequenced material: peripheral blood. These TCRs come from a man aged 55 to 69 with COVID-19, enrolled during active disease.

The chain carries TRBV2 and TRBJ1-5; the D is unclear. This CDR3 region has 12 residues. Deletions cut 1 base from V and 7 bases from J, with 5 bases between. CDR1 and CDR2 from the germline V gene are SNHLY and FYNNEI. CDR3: CASSEGRQPQHF. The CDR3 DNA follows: TGTGCCAGCAGTGAAGGGAGACAGCCCCAGCATTTT.

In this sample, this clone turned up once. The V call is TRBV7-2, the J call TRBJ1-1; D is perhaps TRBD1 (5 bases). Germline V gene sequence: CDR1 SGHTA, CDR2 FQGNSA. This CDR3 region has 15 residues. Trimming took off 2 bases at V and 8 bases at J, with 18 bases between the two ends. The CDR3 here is CASSLKWRGVIEAFF. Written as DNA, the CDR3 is TGTGCCAGCAGCTTAAAATGGCGGGGGGTGATCGAAGCTTTCTTT.

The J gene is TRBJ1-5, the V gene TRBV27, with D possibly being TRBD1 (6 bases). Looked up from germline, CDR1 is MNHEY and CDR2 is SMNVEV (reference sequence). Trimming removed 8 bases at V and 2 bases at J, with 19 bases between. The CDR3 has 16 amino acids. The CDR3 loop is CASSHGGGRGNQPQHF. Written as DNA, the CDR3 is TGTGCCAGCTCCCACGGGGGGGGGCGCGGCAATCAGCCCCAGCATTTT.

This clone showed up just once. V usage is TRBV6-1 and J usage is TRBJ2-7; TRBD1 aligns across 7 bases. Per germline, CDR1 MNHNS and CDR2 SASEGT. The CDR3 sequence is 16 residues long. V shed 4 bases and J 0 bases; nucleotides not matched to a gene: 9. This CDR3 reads CASSARRDRNSYEQYF. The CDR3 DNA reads TGTGCCAGCAGTGCCCGACGGGACAGAAACTCCTACGAGCAGTACTTC.

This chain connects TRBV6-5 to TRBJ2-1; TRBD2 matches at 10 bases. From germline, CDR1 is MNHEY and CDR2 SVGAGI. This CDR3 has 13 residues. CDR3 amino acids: CASRVAGGNEQFF. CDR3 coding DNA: TGTGCTTCACGGGTAGCGGGAGGCAATGAGCAGTTCTTC.

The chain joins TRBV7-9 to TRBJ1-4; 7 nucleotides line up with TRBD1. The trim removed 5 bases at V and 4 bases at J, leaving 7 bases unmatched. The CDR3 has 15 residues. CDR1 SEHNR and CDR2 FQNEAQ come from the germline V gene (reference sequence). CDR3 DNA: TGTGCCAGCAGCCTCGGGACAGTATTTAATGAAAAACTGTTTTTT. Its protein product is CASSLGTVFNEKLFF.

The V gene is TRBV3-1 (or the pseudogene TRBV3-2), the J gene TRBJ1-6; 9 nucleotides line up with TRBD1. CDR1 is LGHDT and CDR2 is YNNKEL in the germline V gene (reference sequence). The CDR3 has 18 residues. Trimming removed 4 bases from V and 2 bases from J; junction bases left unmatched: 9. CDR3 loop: CASSRVDRGGTYNSPLHF. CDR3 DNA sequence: TGTGCCAGCAGCCGAGTGGACAGGGGAGGAACCTATAATTCACCCCTCCACTTT.

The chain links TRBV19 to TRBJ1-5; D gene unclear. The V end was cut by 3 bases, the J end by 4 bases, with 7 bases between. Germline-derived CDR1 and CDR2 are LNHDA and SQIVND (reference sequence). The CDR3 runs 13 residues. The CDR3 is CASSISGNQPQHF. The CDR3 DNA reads TGTGCCAGTAGTATTAGCGGGAATCAGCCCCAGCATTTT.

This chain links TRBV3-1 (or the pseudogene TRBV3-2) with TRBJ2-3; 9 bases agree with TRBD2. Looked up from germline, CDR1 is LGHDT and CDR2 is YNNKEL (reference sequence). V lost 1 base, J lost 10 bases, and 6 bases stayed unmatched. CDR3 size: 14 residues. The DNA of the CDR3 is TGTGCCAGCAGCCAAGCCGCGGGAGGGCCCGCGCAGTATTTT. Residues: CASSQAAGGPAQYF.

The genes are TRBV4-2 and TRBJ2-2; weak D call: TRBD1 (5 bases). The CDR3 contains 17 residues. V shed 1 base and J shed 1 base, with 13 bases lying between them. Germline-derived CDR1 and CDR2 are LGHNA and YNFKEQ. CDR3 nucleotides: TGTGCCAGCAGCCAAGTGGGGCTGGCTGGGAACACCGGGGAGCTGTTTTTT. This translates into CASSQVGLAGNTGELFF.

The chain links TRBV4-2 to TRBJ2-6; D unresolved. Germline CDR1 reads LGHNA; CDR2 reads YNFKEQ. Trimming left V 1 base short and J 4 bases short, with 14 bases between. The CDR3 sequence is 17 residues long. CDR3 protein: CASSQVIGLAGANVLTF. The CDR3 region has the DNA TGTGCCAGCAGCCAAGTGATTGGGTTAGCAGGGGCCAACGTCCTGACTTTC.

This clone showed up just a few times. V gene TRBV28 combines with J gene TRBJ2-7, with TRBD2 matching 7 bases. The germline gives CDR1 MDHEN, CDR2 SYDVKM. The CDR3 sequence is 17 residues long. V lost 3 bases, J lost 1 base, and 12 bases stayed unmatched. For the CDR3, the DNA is TGTGCCAGCAGTTTTTCTCTAGCGGACCTACGATCCTACGAGCAGTACTTC. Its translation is CASSFSLADLRSYEQYF.

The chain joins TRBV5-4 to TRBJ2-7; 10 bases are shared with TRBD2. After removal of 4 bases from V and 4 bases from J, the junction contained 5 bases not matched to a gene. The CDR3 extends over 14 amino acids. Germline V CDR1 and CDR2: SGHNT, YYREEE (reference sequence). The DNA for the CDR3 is TGTGCCAGCAGCGACAGCGGGAGGGTATACGAGCAGTACTTC. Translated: CASSDSGRVYEQYF.

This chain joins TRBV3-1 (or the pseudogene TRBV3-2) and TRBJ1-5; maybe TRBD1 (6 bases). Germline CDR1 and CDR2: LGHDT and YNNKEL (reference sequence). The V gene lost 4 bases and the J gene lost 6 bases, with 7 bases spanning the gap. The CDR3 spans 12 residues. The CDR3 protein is CASSLQGQPQHF. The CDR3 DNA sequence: TGTGCCAGCAGCCTACAGGGTCAGCCCCAGCATTTT.

CDR3 sequence: CASSHQDWGDLTQYF. CDR3 in DNA: TGTGCCAGCAGTCACCAAGATTGGGGGGACCTGACCCAGTACTTC. This chain connects TRBV3-1 (or the pseudogene TRBV3-2) to TRBJ2-5; a possible D gene is TRBD2 (6 bases). The CDR3 runs 15 residues. The V and J ends lost 6 bases and 7 bases respectively, with 21 bases between them. In germline, CDR1 is LGHDT, CDR2 YNNKEL (reference sequence).

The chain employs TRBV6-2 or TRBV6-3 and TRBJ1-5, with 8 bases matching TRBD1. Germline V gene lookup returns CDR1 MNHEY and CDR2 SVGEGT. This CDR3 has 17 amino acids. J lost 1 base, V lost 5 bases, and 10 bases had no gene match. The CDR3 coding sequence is TGTGCCAGCAGTGGGGGACAGGTTAGGGGGAGCAATCAGCCCCAGCATTTT. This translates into CASSGGQVRGSNQPQHF.

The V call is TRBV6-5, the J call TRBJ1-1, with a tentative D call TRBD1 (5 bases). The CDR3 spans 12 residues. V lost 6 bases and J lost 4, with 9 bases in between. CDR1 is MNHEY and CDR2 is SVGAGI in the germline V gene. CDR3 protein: CASRRQRTEAFF. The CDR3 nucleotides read TGTGCCAGCAGAAGACAGCGCACTGAAGCTTTCTTT.

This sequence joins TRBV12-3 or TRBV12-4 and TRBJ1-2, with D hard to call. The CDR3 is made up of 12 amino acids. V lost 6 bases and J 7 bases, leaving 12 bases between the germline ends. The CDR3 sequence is CASRSTAGGYTF. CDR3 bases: TGTGCCAGCAGGTCCACAGCTGGTGGCTACACCTTC.

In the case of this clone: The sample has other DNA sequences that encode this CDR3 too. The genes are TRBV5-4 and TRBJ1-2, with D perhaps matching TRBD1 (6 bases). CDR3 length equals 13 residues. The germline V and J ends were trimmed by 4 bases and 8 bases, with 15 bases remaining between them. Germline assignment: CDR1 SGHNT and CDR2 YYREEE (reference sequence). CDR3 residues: CASSLDRGGGYTF. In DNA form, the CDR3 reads TGTGCCAGCAGCCTTGACAGAGGGGGAGGCTACACCTTC.

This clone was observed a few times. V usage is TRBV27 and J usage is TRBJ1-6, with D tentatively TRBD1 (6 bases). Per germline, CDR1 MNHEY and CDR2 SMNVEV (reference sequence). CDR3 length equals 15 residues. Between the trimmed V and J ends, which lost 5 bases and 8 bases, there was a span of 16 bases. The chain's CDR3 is CASSMDTGGYSPLHF. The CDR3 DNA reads TGTGCCAGCAGTATGGACACGGGGGGCTATTCACCCCTCCACTTT.

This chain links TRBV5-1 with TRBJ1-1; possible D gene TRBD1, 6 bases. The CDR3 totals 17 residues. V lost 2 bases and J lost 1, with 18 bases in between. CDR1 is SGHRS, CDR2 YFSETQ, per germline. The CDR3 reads CASSLVGPKGENTEAFF. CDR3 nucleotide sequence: TGCGCCAGCAGCTTAGTCGGACCGAAGGGGGAGAACACTGAAGCTTTCTTT.

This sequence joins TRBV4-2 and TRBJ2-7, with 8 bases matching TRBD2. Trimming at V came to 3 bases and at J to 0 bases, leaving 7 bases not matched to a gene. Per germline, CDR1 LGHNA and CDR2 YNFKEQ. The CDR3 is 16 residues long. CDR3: CASSHLVGGASYEQYF. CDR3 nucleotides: TGTGCCAGCAGCCACCTCGTCGGGGGGGCCTCCTACGAGCAGTACTTC.

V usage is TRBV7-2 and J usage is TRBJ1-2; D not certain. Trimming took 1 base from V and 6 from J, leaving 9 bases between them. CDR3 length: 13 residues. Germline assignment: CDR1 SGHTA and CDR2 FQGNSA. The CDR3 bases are TGTGCCAGCAGCTTAGTTGGCGGAGATGGCTACACCTTC. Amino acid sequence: CASSLVGGDGYTF.

CDR3 in amino acids: CASSAGTGGMHEQYF. The CDR3 nucleotides read TGTGCCAGCAGCGCTGGGACAGGAGGGATGCACGAGCAGTACTTC. This rearrangement joins TRBV7-2 to TRBJ2-7, with 8 bases fitting TRBD1. Germline trimming cut 5 bases from V and 5 bases from J; bases unmatched to any gene: 11. Germline loops: CDR1 SGHTA, CDR2 FQGNSA. The CDR3 loop spans 15 amino acids.

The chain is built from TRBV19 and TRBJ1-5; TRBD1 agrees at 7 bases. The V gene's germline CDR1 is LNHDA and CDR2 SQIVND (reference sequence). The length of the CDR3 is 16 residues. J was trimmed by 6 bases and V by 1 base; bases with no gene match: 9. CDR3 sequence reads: CASSIGGGAGSQPQHF. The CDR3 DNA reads TGTGCCAGTAGTATAGGAGGGGGCGCGGGAAGTCAGCCCCAGCATTTT.